Shown below are 29 T cell receptor beta chains from a single sample sequenced in a study of blood T cell repertoires in COVID-19 (dated by TCRdb to the early 2020s). To prepare the library, the immunoSEQ multiplex PCR assay was applied. Sourced from immuneACCESS, this table was stored by TCRdb with only in-frame sequences that have V and J called. A share of the clones is absent; for the studies checked, an unresolved V gene accounts for under half, and the remainder has no known explanation. In all, the sample holds around 130,000 clones, and roughly 89% of those were seen once. The ten largest make up roughly 2.1% of the sample. Sequencing used peripheral blood. The receptors were sampled from a woman in her fifties or sixties with acute or convalescent COVID-19.

About this clone itself: Other nucleotide sequences in the sample specify the same CDR3. V gene TRBV6-5 combines with J gene TRBJ1-1, with 8 bases lining up with TRBD1. This CDR3 has 16 amino acids. CDR1 and CDR2 (germline): MNHEY, SVGAGI. V lost 0 bases, J lost 0 bases, and 3 bases stayed unmatched. CDR3 DNA: TGTGCCAGCAGTTACTCGACAGGGGTAATGAACACTGAAGCTTTCTTT. Translation: CASSYSTGVMNTEAFF.

Only one count was recorded for this clone. V and J are TRBV5-8 and TRBJ2-1, with 10 bases fitting TRBD1. From germline, CDR1 is SGHTS and CDR2 YDEGEE. V gave up 0 bases and J gave up 8 bases; unmatched junction bases: 5. The CDR3 runs to 15 residues. The chain's CDR3 is CASSLAGTGVDEQFF. The CDR3 DNA follows: TGTGCCAGCAGCTTGGCCGGGACAGGGGTCGATGAGCAGTTCTTC.

The chain has TRBV7-6 and TRBJ2-3, with 8 bases identical to TRBD2. Germline CDR1 SGHVS, CDR2 FNYEAQ. This CDR3 has 17 amino acids. J was trimmed by 4 bases and V by 5 bases; bases with no gene match: 14. For the CDR3, the DNA is TGTGCCAGCAGCAGTCAGGCGGGGGGCGCCCCCCCAGATACGCAGTATTTT. Amino acids: CASSSQAGGAPPDTQYF.

This sequence joins TRBV10-3 and TRBJ1-5, with 7 bases aligning to TRBD1. Germline assignment: CDR1 ENHRY and CDR2 SYGVKD. The CDR3 has 14 amino acids. Unmatched junction bases numbered 7, after V lost 7 bases and J lost 4 bases. CDR3: CAIKEGQSNQPQHF. CDR3 sequence (DNA): TGTGCCATCAAGGAGGGACAGAGTAATCAGCCCCAGCATTTT.

This chain joins TRBV19 and TRBJ1-1, with TRBD1 matching over 10 bases. The J segment lost 3 bases and the V segment lost 9 bases, leaving 10 bases of the junction unmatched. The germline V gene has CDR1 LNHDA and CDR2 SQIVND (reference sequence). The CDR3 covers 15 residues. The CDR3 nucleotides read TGTGCCAGCAGGACAGGGGGGCGATTCGACACTGAAGCTTTCTTT. It specifies CASRTGGRFDTEAFF. Drawing the rest from reference TRBV19 and TRBJ1-1, the complete variable domain is DGGITQSPKYLFRKEGQNVTLSCEQNLNHDAMYWYRQDPGQGLRLIYYSQIVNDFQKGDIAEGYSVSREKKESFPLTVTSAQKNPTAFYLCASRTGGRFDTEAFFGQGTRLTVV.

This chain links TRBV7-2 with TRBJ2-7, with D perhaps TRBD1 (6 bases). Trimming pared 1 base from V and 4 bases from J, leaving 14 bases between. The CDR3 runs to 15 residues. The germline V gene has CDR1 SGHTA and CDR2 FQGNSA. CDR3 bases: TGTGCCAGCAGCTTAGAAAGGCTCACAGGGTACGAGCAGTACTTC. This gives the protein CASSLERLTGYEQYF. Filled out from reference TRBV7-2 and TRBJ2-7, the complete variable domain reads GAGVSQSPSNKVTEKGKDVELRCDPISGHTALYWYRQSLGQGLEFLIYFQGNSAPDKSGLPSDRFSAERTGGSVSTLTIQRTQQEDSAVYLCASSLERLTGYEQYFGPGTRLTVT.

The chain uses TRBV5-6 and TRBJ1-1; possibly TRBD1 for D (6 bases). This CDR3 spans 14 amino acids. Germline CDR1 SGHDT, CDR2 YYEEEE. V lost 0 bases, J lost 5 bases, and 11 bases lay in between. CDR3 loop: CASSLGRGYTEAFF. The CDR3 DNA is TGTGCCAGCAGCTTGGGCAGGGGATATACTGAAGCTTTCTTT.

The gene calls are TRBV11-3 and TRBJ1-4, with TRBD1 as a possible D gene (6 bases). Germline V lookup: CDR1 SGHNT, CDR2 YENEEA. V lost 3 bases and J lost 14, with 16 bases in between. This CDR3 comprises 13 residues. The DNA of the CDR3 is TGTGCCAGCAGCTTGGGGGCCCTAGGTTCGCTGTTTTTT. Protein: CASSLGALGSLFF.

The gene calls are TRBV5-1 and TRBJ1-1, with 9 bases fitting TRBD1. Germline assignment: CDR1 SGHRS and CDR2 YFSETQ. This CDR3 has 14 residues. After removal of 5 bases from V and 4 bases from J, the junction contained 6 bases not matched to a gene. The DNA of the CDR3 is TGCGCCAGCAGTTCCGGGACAGGGAGCACTGAAGCTTTCTTT. It codes for CASSSGTGSTEAFF.

The chain joins TRBV6-5 to TRBJ2-5; 7 bases fit TRBD1. The CDR3 is 15 amino acids. V was pared by 4 bases and J by 1 base, with 6 bases of the junction left unmatched. Germline CDR1 reads MNHEY; CDR2 reads SVGAGI. The chain's CDR3 is CASSLRGQSQETQYF. The CDR3 DNA reads as TGTGCCAGCAGTTTACGGGGACAGTCCCAAGAGACCCAGTACTTC.

This clone was observed a single time. The rearrangement links TRBV6-4 to TRBJ2-3, with 7 bases identical to TRBD1. Germline assignment: CDR1 MRHNA and CDR2 SNTAGT. The J segment lost 2 bases and the V segment lost 3 bases, leaving 2 bases of the junction unmatched. The CDR3 has 14 residues. The CDR3 protein is CASSEQGHTDTQYF. CDR3 DNA: TGTGCCAGCAGTGAACAGGGGCACACAGATACGCAGTATTTT.

The chain links TRBV7-3 to TRBJ2-3; 8 bases are a match to TRBD2. Germline values: CDR1 SGHTA, CDR2 FQGTGA. The CDR3 has 14 amino acids. The J segment lost 4 bases and the V segment lost 6 bases, leaving 6 bases of the junction unmatched. CDR3 loop: CASSLSGGPDTQYF. In nucleotides, the CDR3 is TGTGCCAGCAGTCTCAGCGGGGGACCAGATACGCAGTATTTT.

This clone was recorded a few times. The chain joins TRBV24-1 to TRBJ2-1; 12 nucleotides line up with TRBD1. Germline V gene sequence: CDR1 KGHDR, CDR2 SFDVKD. The CDR3 has 17 residues. The J segment lost 1 base and the V segment lost 4 bases, leaving 4 bases of the junction unmatched. CDR3 DNA: TGTGCCACCAGTGAATGGGGACAGGGGGCTTCCTACAATGAGCAGTTCTTC. Protein sequence: CATSEWGQGASYNEQFF.

The V gene is TRBV5-4, the J gene TRBJ2-2, with TRBD2 matching over 8 bases. With 4 bases clipped from V and 4 bases from J, the junction kept 9 bases outside the gene matches. The length of the CDR3 is 16 residues. CDR1 SGHNT and CDR2 YYREEE come from the germline V gene (reference sequence). Written as DNA, the CDR3 is TGTGCCAGCAGCCGCTATACGGGGGGGCTCACCGGGGAGCTGTTTTTT. Protein sequence: CASSRYTGGLTGELFF.

The rearrangement joins TRBV3-1 (or the pseudogene TRBV3-2) to TRBJ1-2, with D maybe TRBD1 (5 bases). Trimming removed 0 bases from V and 5 bases from J, with 10 bases in between. Germline V gene lookup returns CDR1 LGHDT and CDR2 YNNKEL (reference sequence). The CDR3 has 14 residues. The CDR3 coding sequence is TGTGCCAGCAGCCAAGATAGCCGACAGTATGGCTACACCTTC. The encoded protein is CASSQDSRQYGYTF.

The chain recombines TRBV27 with TRBJ1-3; D possibly corresponds to TRBD1 (6 bases). The V end lost 2 bases, the J end lost 1 base, and 6 bases lay between the germline ends. The germline gives CDR1 MNHEY, CDR2 SMNVEV (reference sequence). The CDR3 is 14 amino acids. The CDR3 protein is CASSLRGSGNTIYF. In DNA form, the CDR3 reads TGTGCCAGCAGTTTAAGGGGGTCTGGAAACACCATATATTTT.

The chain couples TRBV7-2 to TRBJ2-1, with a possible D match to TRBD2 (5 bases). CDR1 is SGHTA and CDR2 is FQGNSA in the germline V gene. V lost 4 bases and J 10 bases, leaving 17 bases between the germline ends. The CDR3 spans 14 residues. The CDR3 bases are TGTGCCAGCAGCTCCGGACTGGAACGAAAAGAGCAGTTCTTC. Protein: CASSSGLERKEQFF.

In its sample, this clone was seen once. The J gene is TRBJ1-2, the V gene TRBV6-1; TRBD1 aligns across 7 bases. V trimming: 0 bases; J trimming: 8 bases; junction bases outside the gene matches: 9. The CDR3 sequence is 15 residues long. Germline loops: CDR1 MNHNS, CDR2 SASEGT. CDR3 nucleotide sequence: TGTGCCAGCAGTGAAGCCTCCACAGGGGAACGCGGCTACACCTTC. Translated, it gives CASSEASTGERGYTF.

This chain links TRBV13 with TRBJ1-6; TRBD1 aligns across 9 bases. This CDR3 is built from 17 residues. V trimming: 6 bases; J trimming: 0 bases; junction bases outside the gene matches: 6. Germline V lookup: CDR1 PRHDT, CDR2 FYEKMQ (reference sequence). The CDR3 here is CASRSGTGTSYNSPLHF. CDR3 nucleotides: TGTGCCAGCAGATCCGGGACAGGGACCTCCTATAATTCACCCCTCCACTTT.

The gene calls are TRBV21-1 and TRBJ2-6; the table's D call of TRBD1 was not tested on the DNA. TRBV21-1 is a documented pseudogene. The CDR3 loop spans 19 amino acids. The CDR3 DNA follows: TGTGCCAGCAGCAAAAGGGACAGGGGATTTCGCTCTGGGGCCAACGTCCTGACTTTC. Translating it yields CASSKRDRGFRSGANVLTF.

The rearrangement joins TRBV27 to TRBJ1-6; the match to TRBD1 covers 7 bases. V shed 8 bases, J shed 7 bases, and the junction held 8 bases outside the gene matches. CDR3 size: 14 residues. CDR1 and CDR2 from the germline V gene are MNHEY and SMNVEV (reference sequence). CDR3 residues: CASSTTGTNSPLHF. The DNA for the CDR3 is TGTGCCAGCTCCACGACAGGGACAAATTCACCCCTCCACTTT.

In DNA form, the CDR3 reads TGTGCCAGCAGCCGGGGAGCGGGAGTCACAGATACGCAGTATTTT. This gives the protein CASSRGAGVTDTQYF. The chain links TRBV7-2 to TRBJ2-3; TRBD2 matches at 8 bases. Germline V gene data show CDR1 as SGHTA and CDR2 as FQGNSA. The V and J ends lost 5 bases and 2 bases, in that order; junction bases with no gene match: 6. The CDR3 runs 15 residues.

The J gene is TRBJ1-5, the V gene TRBV6-2 or TRBV6-3; TRBD1 matches 10 bases. The germline V gene has CDR1 MNHEY and CDR2 SVGEGT. The V and J ends lost 6 bases and 2 bases, in that order; junction bases with no gene match: 4. The CDR3 consists of 15 residues. In nucleotides, the CDR3 is TGTGCCAGCAGCCCCGGGACAGGGGGCAATCAGCCCCAGCATTTT. Translated, it gives CASSPGTGGNQPQHF.

The J gene is TRBJ2-1, the V gene TRBV5-4; 7 nucleotides match TRBD2. Germline-derived CDR1 and CDR2 are SGHNT and YYREEE (reference sequence). Germline trimming cut 0 bases from V and 10 bases from J; bases unmatched to any gene: 4. This CDR3 has 13 amino acids. CDR3 sequence reads: CASSLGTSVEQFF. CDR3 nucleotide sequence: TGTGCCAGCAGCTTGGGCACTAGCGTGGAGCAGTTCTTC.

The rearrangement uses TRBV10-2 and TRBJ1-2; 8 bases line up with TRBD1. The CDR3 spans 17 residues. Losses at the gene ends were 3 bases for V and 4 bases for J; bases not matched to a gene: 13. The V gene's germline CDR1 is WSHSY and CDR2 SAAADI. The CDR3 spells CASSDFRTGPRSYGYTF. The CDR3 nucleotides read TGCGCCAGCAGTGATTTCCGGACAGGGCCTCGGAGCTATGGCTACACCTTC.

V usage is TRBV11-2 and J usage is TRBJ2-7, with a possible D match to TRBD2 (6 bases). Between the trimmed V and J ends, which lost 5 bases and 7 bases, there was a span of 21 bases. Germline values: CDR1 SGHAT, CDR2 FQNNGV. CDR3 length equals 15 residues. Here the CDR3 reads CASSRSPRVGGEQYF. CDR3 DNA sequence: TGTGCCAGCAGCAGATCCCCTCGCGTGGGGGGTGAGCAGTACTTC.

This chain connects TRBV7-9 to TRBJ1-5; 11 nucleotides agree with TRBD1. With 5 bases clipped from V and 4 bases from J, the junction kept 10 bases outside the gene matches. The CDR3 consists of 17 residues. CDR1 and CDR2 (germline): SEHNR, FQNEAQ (reference sequence). CDR3 amino acids: CASSPHPGQGGNQPQHF. In nucleotides, the CDR3 is TGTGCCAGCAGCCCCCATCCGGGACAGGGGGGTAATCAGCCCCAGCATTTT.

The chain recombines TRBV30 with TRBJ1-6; D possibly corresponds to TRBD1 (6 bases). The CDR3 has 13 residues. Germline-derived CDR1 and CDR2 are GTSNPN and SVGIG (reference sequence). The germline V and J ends were trimmed by 2 bases and 9 bases, with 11 bases remaining between them. The DNA of the CDR3 is TGTGCCTGGAGTCCCTTGGACAGTTCACCCCTCCACTTT. It is translated as CAWSPLDSSPLHF.

CDR3 coding DNA: TGTGCCAGCTCCGACTCGCCCAATGAGCAGTTCTTC. Translation gives CASSDSPNEQFF. This chain joins TRBV18 and TRBJ2-1; D unresolved. Trimming removed 6 bases at V and 6 bases at J, with 9 bases between. This CDR3 spans 12 amino acids. CDR1 KGHSH and CDR2 LQKENI come from the germline V gene.